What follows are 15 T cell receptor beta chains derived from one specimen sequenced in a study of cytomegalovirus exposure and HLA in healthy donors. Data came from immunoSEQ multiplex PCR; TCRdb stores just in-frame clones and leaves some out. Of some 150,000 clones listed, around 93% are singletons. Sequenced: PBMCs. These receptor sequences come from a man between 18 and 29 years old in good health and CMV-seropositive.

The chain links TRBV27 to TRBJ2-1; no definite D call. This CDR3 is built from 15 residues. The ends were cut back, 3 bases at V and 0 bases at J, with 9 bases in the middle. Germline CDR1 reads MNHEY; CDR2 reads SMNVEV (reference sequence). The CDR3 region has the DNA TGTGCCAGCAGTTTCCTACCGAGCTCCTACAATGAGCAGTTCTTC. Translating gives CASSFLPSSYNEQFF.

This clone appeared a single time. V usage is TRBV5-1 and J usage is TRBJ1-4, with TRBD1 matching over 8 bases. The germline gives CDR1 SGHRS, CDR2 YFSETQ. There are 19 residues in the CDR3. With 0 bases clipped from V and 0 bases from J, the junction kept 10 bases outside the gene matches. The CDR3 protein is CASSLGLSGGWATNEKLFF. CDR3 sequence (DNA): TGCGCCAGCAGCTTGGGATTGTCAGGGGGCTGGGCAACTAATGAAAAACTGTTTTTT.

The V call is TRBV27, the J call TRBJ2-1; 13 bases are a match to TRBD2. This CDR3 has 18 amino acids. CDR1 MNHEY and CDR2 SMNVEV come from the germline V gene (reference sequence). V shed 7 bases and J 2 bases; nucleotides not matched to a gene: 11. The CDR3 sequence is CASTSGRTSGRTYNEQFF. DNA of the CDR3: TGTGCCAGCACCTCAGGGAGGACTAGCGGGAGAACCTACAATGAGCAGTTCTTC.

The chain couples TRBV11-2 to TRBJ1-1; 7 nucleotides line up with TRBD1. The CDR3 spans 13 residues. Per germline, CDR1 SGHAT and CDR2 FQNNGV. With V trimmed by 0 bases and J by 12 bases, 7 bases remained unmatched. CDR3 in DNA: TGTGCCAGCAGCTTAGATCCCTTCAGGGGGACTTTCTTT. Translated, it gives CASSLDPFRGTFF.

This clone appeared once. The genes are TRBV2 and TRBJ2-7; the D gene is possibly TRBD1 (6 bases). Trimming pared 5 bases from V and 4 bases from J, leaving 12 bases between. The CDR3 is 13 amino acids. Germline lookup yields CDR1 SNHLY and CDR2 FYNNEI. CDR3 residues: CASSTDSYYEQYF. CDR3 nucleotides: TGTGCCAGCAGTACGGACAGCTATTACGAGCAGTACTTC.

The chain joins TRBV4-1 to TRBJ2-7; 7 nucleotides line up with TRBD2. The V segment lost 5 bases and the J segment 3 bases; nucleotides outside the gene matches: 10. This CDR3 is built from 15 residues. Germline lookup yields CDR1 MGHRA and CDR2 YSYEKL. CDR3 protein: CASSDRAGANYEQYF. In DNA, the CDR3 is TGCGCCAGCAGCGATCGCGCGGGAGCTAACTACGAGCAGTACTTC.

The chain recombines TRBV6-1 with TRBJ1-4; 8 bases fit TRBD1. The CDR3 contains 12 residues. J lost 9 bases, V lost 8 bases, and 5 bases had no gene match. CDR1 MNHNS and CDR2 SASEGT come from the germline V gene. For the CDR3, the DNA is TGTGCCAGCGGCCGACAGGGGCAAAAACTGTTTTTT. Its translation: CASGRQGQKLFF.

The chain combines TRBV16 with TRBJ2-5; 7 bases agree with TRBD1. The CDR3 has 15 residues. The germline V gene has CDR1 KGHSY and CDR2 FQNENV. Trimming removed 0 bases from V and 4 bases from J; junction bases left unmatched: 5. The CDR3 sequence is CASSQSASGGETQYF. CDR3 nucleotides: TGTGCCAGCAGCCAATCCGCGTCAGGGGGAGAGACCCAGTACTTC.

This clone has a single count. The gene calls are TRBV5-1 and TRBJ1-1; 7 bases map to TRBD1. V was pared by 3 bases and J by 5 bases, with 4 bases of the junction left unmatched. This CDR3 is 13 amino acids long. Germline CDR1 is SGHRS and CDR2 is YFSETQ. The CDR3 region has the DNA TGCGCCAGCAGCTCAACAGGGGTGACTGAAGCTTTCTTT. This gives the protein CASSSTGVTEAFF.

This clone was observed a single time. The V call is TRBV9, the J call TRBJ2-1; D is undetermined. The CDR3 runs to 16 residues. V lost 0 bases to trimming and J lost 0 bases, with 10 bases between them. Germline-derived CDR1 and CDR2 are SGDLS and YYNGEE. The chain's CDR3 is CASSVDTRSSYNEQFF. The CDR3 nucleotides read TGTGCCAGCAGCGTAGATACGCGAAGCTCCTACAATGAGCAGTTCTTC. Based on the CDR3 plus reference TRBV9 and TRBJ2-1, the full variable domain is DSGVTQTPKHLITATGQRVTLRCSPRSGDLSVYWYQQSLDQGLQFLIQYYNGEERAKGNILERFSAQQFPDLHSELNLSSLELGDSALYFCASSVDTRSSYNEQFFGPGTRLTVL.

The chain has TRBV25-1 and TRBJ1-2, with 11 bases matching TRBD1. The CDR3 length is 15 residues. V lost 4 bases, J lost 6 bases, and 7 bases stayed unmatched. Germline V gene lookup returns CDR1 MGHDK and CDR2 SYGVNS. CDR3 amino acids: CASSAWGQGDNGYTF. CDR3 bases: TGTGCCAGCAGTGCTTGGGGACAGGGGGACAATGGCTACACCTTC.

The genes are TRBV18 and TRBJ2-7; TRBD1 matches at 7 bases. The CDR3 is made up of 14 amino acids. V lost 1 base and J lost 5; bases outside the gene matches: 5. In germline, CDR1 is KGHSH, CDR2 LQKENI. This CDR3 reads CASSPQGGYDEQYF. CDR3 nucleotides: TGTGCCAGCTCACCACAAGGGGGCTATGACGAGCAGTACTTC.

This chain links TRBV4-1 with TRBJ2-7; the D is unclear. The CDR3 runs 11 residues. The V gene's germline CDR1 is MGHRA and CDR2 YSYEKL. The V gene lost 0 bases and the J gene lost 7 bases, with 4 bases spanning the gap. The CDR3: CASSQDTEQYF. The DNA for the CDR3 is TGCGCCAGCAGCCAAGACACTGAGCAGTACTTC.

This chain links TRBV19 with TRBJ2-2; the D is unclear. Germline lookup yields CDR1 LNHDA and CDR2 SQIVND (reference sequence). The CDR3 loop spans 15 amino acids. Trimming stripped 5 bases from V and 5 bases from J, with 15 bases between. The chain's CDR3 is CASSPRSLLTGELFF. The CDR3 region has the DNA TGTGCCAGTAGTCCCCGGTCGTTGTTAACCGGGGAGCTGTTTTTT.

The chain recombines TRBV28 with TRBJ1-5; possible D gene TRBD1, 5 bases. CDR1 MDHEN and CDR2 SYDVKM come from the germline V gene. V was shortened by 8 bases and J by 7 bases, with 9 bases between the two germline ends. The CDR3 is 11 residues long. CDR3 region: CASGRTQPQHF. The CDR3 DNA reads TGTGCCAGCGGCCGGACACAGCCCCAGCATTTT.